This T cell receptor (beta chain) was identified in a study of OX40 agonist ivuxolimab in advanced cancers. As concerns this clone: The junction shows a germline mismatch at one end, possibly a read error.

The CDR3 covers 16 residues. The germline gives CDR1 SGHVS, CDR2 FQNEAQ. Method: immunoSEQ multiplex PCR; TCRdb's copy keeps in-frame clones and lacks some. The data contain 70,000 to 75,000 clones, about four fifths of them singletons. The TCR sequence derives from an adult with an advanced solid tumor such as melanoma, head and neck, liver or kidney cancer. Source: CD4+ or CD8+ T cells sorted from blood, taken in a trial of the OX40 agonist ivuxolimab. The J gene is TRBJ1-5, the V gene TRBV7-8; maybe TRBD1 (5 bases). The CDR3 region is CASSFRRDRSTQPQHF. DNA for the CDR3: TGTGCCAGCAGCTTCAGGCGGGACCGCAGCACTCAGCCCCAGCATTTT.